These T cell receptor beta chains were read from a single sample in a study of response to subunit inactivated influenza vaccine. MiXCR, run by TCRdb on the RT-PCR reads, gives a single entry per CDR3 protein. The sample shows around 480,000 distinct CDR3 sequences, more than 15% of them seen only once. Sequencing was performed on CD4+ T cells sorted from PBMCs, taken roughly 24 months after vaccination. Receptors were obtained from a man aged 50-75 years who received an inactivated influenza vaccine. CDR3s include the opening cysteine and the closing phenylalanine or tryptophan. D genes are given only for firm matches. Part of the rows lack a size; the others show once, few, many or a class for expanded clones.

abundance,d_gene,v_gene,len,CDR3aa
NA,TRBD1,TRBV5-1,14,CASSLHRGAYEQYF
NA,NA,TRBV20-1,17,CSAPESGTPLGTDTQYF
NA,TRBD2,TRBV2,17,CASKRGTSGRLVEDQYF
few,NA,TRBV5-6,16,CASSFSPSSYNSPLHF
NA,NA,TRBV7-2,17,CASSFYRTFSNTGELFF
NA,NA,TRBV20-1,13,CSASHPLNTEAFF
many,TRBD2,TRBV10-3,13,CAISPGLEGEQYF
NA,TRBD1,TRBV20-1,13,CSANYRGPSPLHF
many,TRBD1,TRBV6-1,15,CASRQRDRGNSPLHF
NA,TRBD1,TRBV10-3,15,CASTIGQGGTDTQYF
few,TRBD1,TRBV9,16,CASSSHAGTANEKLFF
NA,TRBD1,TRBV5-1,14,CASSSGQGVSPLHF
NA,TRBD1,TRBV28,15,CASSFVTGSPGELFF
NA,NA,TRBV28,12,CASSLEYTEAFF
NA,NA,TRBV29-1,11,CSGVGVTEAFF
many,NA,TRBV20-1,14,CSASPGSSYNEQFF
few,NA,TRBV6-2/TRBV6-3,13,CASRPNRGLTQYF
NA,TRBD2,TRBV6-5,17,CASSYLPGTSGRHEQFF
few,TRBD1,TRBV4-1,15,CASSQVDREEQPQHF
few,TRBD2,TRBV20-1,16,CSARLLAGDYTGELFF
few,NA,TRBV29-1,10,CSGGNTEAFF
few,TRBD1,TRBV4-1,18,CASSRELLTGQYTGELFF
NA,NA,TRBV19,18,CASSIGGGLAAAKNIQYF
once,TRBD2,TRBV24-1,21,CATSDLQGKRGAPGSTDTQYF
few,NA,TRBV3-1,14,CASRPQGFAGELFF
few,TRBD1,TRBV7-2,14,CASSPGGVVTEAFF
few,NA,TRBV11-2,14,CASSLVDGNTEAFF
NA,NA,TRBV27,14,CASSRAGINYGYTF
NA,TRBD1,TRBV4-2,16,CASSQELGQGLHTQYF
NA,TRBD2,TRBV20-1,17,CSARDFGTSGKSYEQYF
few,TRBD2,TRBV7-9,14,CASSILAAWETQYF
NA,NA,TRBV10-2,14,CASWGQEHNHPQHF
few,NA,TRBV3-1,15,CASSHNTGGAYEQYF
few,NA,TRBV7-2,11,CASSFGGTQYF
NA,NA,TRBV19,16,CASSIAMGRPGLSLHF
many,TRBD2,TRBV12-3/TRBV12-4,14,CASSPSGGAYEQYF
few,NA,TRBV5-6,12,CASSLADSQLFF
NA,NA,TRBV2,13,CASSGYSNYGYTF
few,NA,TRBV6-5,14,CASSYYPGTYEQYF
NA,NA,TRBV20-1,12,CKAAGVTYEQYF
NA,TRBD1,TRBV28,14,CASSRVSGGHGYTF
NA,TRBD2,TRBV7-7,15,CASSLTTSGDETQYF
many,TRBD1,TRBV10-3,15,CAISPTGTGTDTQYF
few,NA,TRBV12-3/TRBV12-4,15,CASSLGAQLSYEQYF
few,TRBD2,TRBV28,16,CASSSAGGPSTDTQYF
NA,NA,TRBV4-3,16,CASSQDWSASNEKLFF
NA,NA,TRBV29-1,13,CSVSSRRDTEAFF
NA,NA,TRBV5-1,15,CASSLAGVVKDTQYF
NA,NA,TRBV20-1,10,CSLRGTEAFF
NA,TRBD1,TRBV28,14,CASRSGGRTYEQYF
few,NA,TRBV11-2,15,CASSPVFGGRETQYF
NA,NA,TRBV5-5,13,CASSRPPGNEQFF
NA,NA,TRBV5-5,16,CASSFSDSRFDNEQFF
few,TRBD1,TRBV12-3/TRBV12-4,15,CASSRGQGGSYEQYF
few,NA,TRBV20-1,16,CSARIQAANSYNEQFF